This T cell receptor (beta chain) stems from a study of blood T cell repertoires in COVID-19. Study-wide context: Nucleic acid was either cDNA or gDNA, and it came from T cells, B-cell-depleted T cells, or PBMCs.

Unmatched junction bases numbered 9, after V lost 1 base and J lost 6 bases. CDR3 length: 17 residues. Germline V gives CDR1 LGHDT, CDR2 YNNKEL (reference sequence). Study processing details: Reference gene primer amplification yielded estimated nucleated cell counts. Data came from immunoSEQ multiplex PCR; TCRdb stores just in-frame clones and leaves some out. The V and J calls and the clone size are those of that table, but D and trimming were determined from the DNA. The table shows roughly 30,000 clones, with around 90% occurring only once. The source of this sequence is a man aged 55 to 70 with COVID-19, enrolled during active disease. The sequencing input was peripheral blood. The chain is built from TRBV3-1 (or the pseudogene TRBV3-2) and TRBJ2-7, with 13 bases aligning to TRBD2. For the CDR3, the DNA is TGTGCCAGCAGCCAAGCCGGGACTAGCGGGATCCTCGGCGAGCAGTACTTC. Amino acids: CASSQAGTSGILGEQYF.